This record covers a single T cell receptor beta chain. The antigen is unknown. Primers included in the PCR were 60 Vbeta and 13 Jbeta primers. TCRdb keeps only in-frame clones here, not all; method: immunoSEQ multiplex PCR. The profile shows 180,000 or so clones, 77% of them singletons. Germline V gives CDR1 MNHEY, CDR2 SVGAGI. Between the trimmed V and J ends, which lost 5 bases and 14 bases, there was a span of 18 bases. This CDR3 contains 12 residues. The sample comes from a study of cytomegalovirus exposure and HLA in healthy donors. General study points: Using the classifier, cytomegalovirus status was reportedly diagnosed with high specificity and sensitivity.

The sample consisted of PBMCs. The sequence derives from a young man in good health and CMV-seronegative. The chain links TRBV6-5 to TRBJ1-1, with D hard to call. The CDR3 sequence is CASSESLTEGFF. CDR3 DNA sequence: TGTGCCAGCAGTGAGTCATTAACAGAGGGCTTCTTT.